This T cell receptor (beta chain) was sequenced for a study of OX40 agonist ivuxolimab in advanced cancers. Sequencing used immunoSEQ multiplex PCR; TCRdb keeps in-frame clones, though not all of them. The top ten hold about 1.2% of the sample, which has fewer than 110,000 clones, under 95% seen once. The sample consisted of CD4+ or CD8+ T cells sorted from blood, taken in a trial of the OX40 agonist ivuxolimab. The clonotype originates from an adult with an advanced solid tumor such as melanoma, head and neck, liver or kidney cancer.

The CDR3 loop reads CASSLNQGSTDTQYF. CDR3 nucleotides: TGTGCCAGCAGCTTAAATCAGGGGAGCACAGATACGCAGTATTTT. The chain employs TRBV7-3 and TRBJ2-3, with a possible D match to TRBD1 (6 bases). Trimming left V 1 base short and J 0 bases short, with 8 bases between. Looked up from germline, CDR1 is SGHTA and CDR2 is FQGTGA. The CDR3 consists of 15 residues.